The 29 T cell receptor beta chains reported below all come from one sample, sequenced in a study of early T cells in non-severe SARS-CoV-2 infection. TCRdb passed the 5' RACE reads through MiXCR, listing each CDR3 protein once. The sample lists roughly 110,000 distinct CDR3 sequences, around 10% occurring once. What was sequenced was whole blood. The source is an adult who was a healthcare worker with PCR-confirmed SARS-CoV-2 infection or an uninfected control (not recorded which).

This clonotype was picked up many times. The V gene is TRBV6-2 or TRBV6-3, the J gene TRBJ2-2; D gene unclear. V lost 7 bases and J lost 0, with 12 bases in between. CDR1 is MNHEY and CDR2 is SVGEGT in the germline V gene. The CDR3 runs to 15 residues. The CDR3 here is CASTPPGTNTGELFF. The CDR3 DNA sequence: TGTGCCAGCACCCCCCCGGGCACGAACACCGGGGAGCTGTTTTTT.

The V and J genes are TRBV28 and TRBJ2-3; D uncertain. The CDR3 length is 13 residues. The V end lost 6 bases, the J end lost 3 bases, and 10 bases lay between the germline ends. CDR1 MDHEN and CDR2 SYDVKM come from the germline V gene. CDR3 DNA: TGTGCCAGCAGCCGCAGCATGACAGATACGCAGTATTTT. As protein: CASSRSMTDTQYF.

The table lists this clonotype with many counts. The rearrangement links TRBV2 to TRBJ2-3; D unresolved. Germline V gene lookup returns CDR1 SNHLY and CDR2 FYNNEI. CDR3 length: 18 amino acids. The V end was cut by 9 bases, the J end by 7 bases, with 32 bases between. The CDR3 nucleotides read TGTGCCAGACGCCCGGGCCATACTACCCTCCCTTCCTTTCATACGCAGTATTTT. Amino acids: CARRPGHTTLPSFHTQYF.

This clonotype was seen repeatedly, ten times or more. The CDR3 here is CASSYGQAEGHNEQFF. CDR3 sequence (DNA): TGTGCCAGCAGTTACGGACAAGCGGAGGGGCACAATGAGCAGTTCTTC. This chain joins TRBV6-5 and TRBJ2-1; perhaps TRBD2 as D (6 bases). Germline values: CDR1 MNHEY, CDR2 SVGAGI. This CDR3 contains 16 residues. The ends were cut back, 2 bases at V and 5 bases at J, with 16 bases in the middle.

This clonotype was recorded at least ten times. The chain recombines TRBV15 with TRBJ2-5; D not resolved. This CDR3 has 14 residues. Germline V gene lookup returns CDR1 LNHNV and CDR2 YYDKDF (reference sequence). Trimming took off 0 bases at V and 4 bases at J, with 9 bases between the two ends. The CDR3 is CATSRDSLRETQYF. The CDR3 nucleotides read TGTGCCACCAGCAGAGATAGTCTAAGAGAGACCCAGTACTTC. Full variable domain (rest looked up from reference TRBV15 and TRBJ2-5): DAMVIQNPRYQVTQFGKPVTLSCSQTLNHNVMYWYQQKSSQAPKLLFHYYDKDFNNEADTPDNFQSRRPNTSFCFLDIRSPGLGDTAMYLCATSRDSLRETQYFGPGTRLLVL.

This clonotype was counted a few times. V is TRBV7-6 and J is TRBJ2-1; unclear D gene. The ends were cut back, 5 bases at V and 0 bases at J, with 11 bases in the middle. This CDR3 contains 15 residues. CDR1 is SGHVS and CDR2 is FNYEAQ in the germline V gene. The CDR3 loop is CASSPDRSSYNEQFF. The CDR3 region has the DNA TGTGCCAGCAGCCCAGACCGCAGCTCCTACAATGAGCAGTTCTTC.

The chain uses TRBV24-1 and TRBJ2-1; 7 bases line up with TRBD2. The CDR3 has 15 amino acids. The V and J ends lost 4 bases and 4 bases, in that order; junction bases with no gene match: 6. CDR1 KGHDR and CDR2 SFDVKD come from the germline V gene. The CDR3 coding sequence is TGTGCCACCAGTGAGGGAACTAGCGCGTACAATGAGCAGTTCTTC. It is translated as CATSEGTSAYNEQFF.

In this sample, this clonotype turned up many times. The chain joins TRBV19 to TRBJ1-5; 8 bases map to TRBD1. The CDR3 is 15 amino acids. Trimming cost V 2 bases and J 4 bases; bases outside gene matches: 4. Looked up from germline, CDR1 is LNHDA and CDR2 is SQIVND (reference sequence). The CDR3 DNA is TGTGCCAGTAGTATACCCGGACAGGGAAATCAGCCCCAGCATTTT. Its protein is CASSIPGQGNQPQHF.

This clonotype was detected ten times or more. This chain connects TRBV7-8 to TRBJ2-7, with D possibly matching TRBD2 (5 bases). Trimming cost V 4 bases and J 4 bases, with 8 bases left between them. Germline CDR1 is SGHVS and CDR2 is FQNEAQ. The CDR3 sequence is 12 residues long. The CDR3 DNA reads as TGTGCCAGCAGCTCCCGGACTTACGAGCAGTACTTC. Encoded protein: CASSSRTYEQYF.

The sample holds a few counts of this clonotype. This chain joins TRBV12-1 and TRBJ2-1; the table names TRBD2, a call not compared with the DNA. TRBV12-1 is recorded as a pseudogene. CDR3 size: 19 residues. This CDR3 is CASSSGLAGGPGSYNEQFF. The CDR3 nucleotides read TGTGCCAGCAGCTCGGGACTAGCGGGAGGGCCGGGCTCCTACAATGAGCAGTTCTTC.

This clonotype was counted only a few times. V gene TRBV18 combines with J gene TRBJ2-1; D is unresolved. Trimming took off 3 bases at V and 4 bases at J, with 13 bases between the two ends. CDR1 and CDR2 (germline): KGHSH, LQKENI. The CDR3 consists of 15 residues. The CDR3: CASSPVLPEYNEQFF. The DNA of the CDR3 is TGTGCCAGCTCACCGGTGTTGCCAGAATACAATGAGCAGTTCTTC.

The chain's CDR3 is CASSPGQQQETQYF. DNA for the CDR3: TGCGCCAGCAGCCCGGGACAACAACAAGAGACCCAGTACTTC. V and J are TRBV5-1 and TRBJ2-5, with D maybe TRBD1 (6 bases). CDR1 and CDR2 from the germline V gene are SGHRS and YFSETQ. This CDR3 comprises 14 residues. Trimming stripped 4 bases from V and 2 bases from J, with 12 bases between.

This clonotype was counted at least ten times. This rearrangement joins TRBV12-3 or TRBV12-4 to TRBJ1-1, with D tentatively TRBD1 (5 bases). This CDR3 is 13 amino acids long. Deletions cut 6 bases from V and 5 bases from J, with 13 bases between. The CDR3 spells CASRGEGRTEAFF. In DNA, the CDR3 is TGTGCCAGCAGGGGGGAGGGTAGGACTGAAGCTTTCTTT.

This clonotype was counted a few times. The chain combines TRBV29-1 with TRBJ1-5; D is possibly TRBD1 (5 bases). CDR3 length equals 12 residues. The germline V and J ends were trimmed by 6 bases and 2 bases, with 8 bases remaining between them. Looked up from germline, CDR1 is SQVTM and CDR2 is ANQGSEA. This CDR3 reads CSVTTGNQPQHF. The CDR3 DNA reads TGCAGCGTCACGACAGGCAATCAGCCCCAGCATTTT.

This chain links TRBV7-9 with TRBJ2-5; a weak D match, TRBD2 (5 bases). V lost 4 bases and J lost 2, with 11 bases in between. CDR3 length equals 14 residues. CDR1 and CDR2 from the germline V gene are SEHNR and FQNEAQ (reference sequence). CDR3 loop: CASSSMTGQETQYF. The CDR3 bases are TGTGCCAGCAGCTCAATGACGGGGCAAGAGACCCAGTACTTC.

The V call is TRBV20-1, the J call TRBJ2-2; 7 bases are a match to TRBD2. The length of the CDR3 is 16 residues. V lost 5 bases, J lost 4 bases, and 13 bases stayed unmatched. Per the germline V gene, CDR1 is DFQATT and CDR2 is SNEGSKA (reference sequence). CDR3 loop: CSAGLDSNGPTGELFF. CDR3 nucleotide sequence: TGCAGTGCTGGACTAGACTCGAACGGGCCCACCGGGGAGCTGTTTTTT.

V and J are TRBV3-1 and TRBJ2-1; D not resolved. This CDR3 is 12 amino acids long. V lost 1 base, J lost 14 bases, and 12 bases lay in between. CDR1 and CDR2 from the germline V gene are LGHDT and YNNKEL (reference sequence). DNA of the CDR3: TGTGCCAGCAGCCAAGGTCCTAGTGGCAAGTTCTTC. Encoded protein: CASSQGPSGKFF.

This chain links TRBV12-3 or TRBV12-4 with TRBJ1-2; the D is unclear. The V gene lost 8 bases and the J gene lost 8 bases, with 15 bases spanning the gap. The CDR3 length is 12 residues. Here the CDR3 DNA reads TGTGCCAGCGCACCGCACCAGAGAGGCTACACCTTC. This encodes CASAPHQRGYTF.

This clonotype was counted at least ten times. The chain recombines TRBV27 with TRBJ2-1; unclear D gene. V dropped 5 bases and J dropped 4 bases, with 9 bases sitting between them. CDR3 size: 13 residues. Germline lookup yields CDR1 MNHEY and CDR2 SMNVEV (reference sequence). CDR3 loop: CASSGRVYNEQFF. Here the CDR3 DNA reads TGTGCCAGCAGTGGACGGGTGTACAATGAGCAGTTCTTC.

The sample holds many counts of this clonotype. This chain connects TRBV7-9 to TRBJ2-1; 11 bases are shared with TRBD2. The CDR3 contains 16 residues. Germline values: CDR1 SEHNR, CDR2 FQNEAQ (reference sequence). V lost 2 bases, J lost 7 bases, and 7 bases stayed unmatched. CDR3 in DNA: TGTGCCAGCAGCTTACGGCTAGCGGGAGGTCGGAATGAGCAGTTCTTC. Its protein is CASSLRLAGGRNEQFF.

V and J are TRBV12-5 and TRBJ1-4, with 8 bases that match TRBD1. CDR3 length: 15 residues. CDR1 LGHNT and CDR2 FRNRAP come from the germline V gene. V was clipped by 5 bases and J by 6 bases; unmatched bases: 8. The CDR3 spells CASGVNRGTDEKLFF. Here the CDR3 DNA reads TGTGCTAGTGGTGTAAACAGGGGGACGGATGAAAAACTGTTTTTT.

V is TRBV28 and J is TRBJ2-5; TRBD1 matches at 10 bases. CDR1 and CDR2 (germline): MDHEN, SYDVKM. The V gene end was trimmed by 6 bases and the J gene end by 4 bases; junction bases not matched to a gene: 20. This CDR3 has 19 residues. CDR3 bases: TGTGCCAGCAGCCGTACCCGGACAGGGGGGGCGGGAGTACGAGAGACCCAGTACTTC. This translates into CASSRTRTGGAGVRETQYF.

The rearrangement uses TRBV7-8 and TRBJ2-7, with a weak D call TRBD1 (6 bases). Germline V lookup: CDR1 SGHVS, CDR2 FQNEAQ. V was cut by 1 base and J by 10 bases, with 20 bases left in between. This CDR3 has 15 amino acids. CDR3 sequence: CASSLVRSRGWEQYF. The CDR3 DNA follows: TGTGCCAGCAGCTTAGTCCGGAGCAGGGGTTGGGAACAGTACTTC. Based on the CDR3 plus reference TRBV7-8 and TRBJ2-7, the full variable domain is GAGVSQSPRYKVAKRGQDVALRCDPISGHVSLFWYQQALGQGPEFLTYFQNEAQLDKSGLPSDRFFAERPEGSVSTLKIQRTQQEDSAVYLCASSLVRSRGWEQYFGPGTRLTVT.

This clonotype was seen repeatedly, ten times or more. This chain connects TRBV11-2 to TRBJ2-7; no reliable D call. This CDR3 has 12 amino acids. The V end lost 2 bases, the J end lost 7 bases, and 9 bases lay between the germline ends. Germline V gene sequence: CDR1 SGHAT, CDR2 FQNNGV. CDR3 in amino acids: CASSLKGREQYF. Here the CDR3 DNA reads TGTGCCAGCAGCTTAAAGGGCAGGGAGCAGTACTTC.

The J gene is TRBJ2-1, the V gene TRBV7-2; the D gene is possibly TRBD2 (5 bases). CDR1 is SGHTA, CDR2 FQGNSA, per germline. The CDR3 contains 13 residues. V was clipped by 5 bases and J by 10 bases, with 15 bases between them. CDR3 region: CASSISLAEEQFF. The CDR3 nucleotides are TGTGCCAGCAGCATCTCCCTAGCTGAGGAGCAGTTCTTC.

The sample holds a few counts of this clonotype. The chain combines TRBV2 with TRBJ1-1; 7 positions agree with TRBD1. The germline CDR1 and CDR2 sequences are SNHLY and FYNNEI. The CDR3 length is 12 residues. The V segment lost 7 bases and the J segment 7 bases; nucleotides outside the gene matches: 6. CDR3 amino acids: CASNKGTVEAFF. In nucleotides, the CDR3 is TGTGCCAGCAATAAAGGGACAGTTGAAGCTTTCTTT.

The chain uses TRBV28 and TRBJ2-1; D possibly corresponds to TRBD2 (5 bases). Looked up from germline, CDR1 is MDHEN and CDR2 is SYDVKM. The V end was cut by 8 bases, the J end by 10 bases, with 9 bases between. The CDR3 has 10 amino acids. The DNA of the CDR3 is TGTGCCAGCGCGACTACGGAGCAGTTCTTC. Its translation is CASATTEQFF.

The V call is TRBV6-5, the J call TRBJ2-2, with 8 bases lining up with TRBD2. CDR3 size: 15 residues. Germline values: CDR1 MNHEY, CDR2 SVGAGI. V lost 6 bases, J lost 6 bases, and 9 bases stayed unmatched. The CDR3 is CASSPVGGEAGELFF. The CDR3 coding sequence is TGTGCCAGCAGCCCCGTCGGGGGGGAAGCCGGGGAGCTGTTTTTT.

This clonotype was seen only once. This sequence joins TRBV6-1 and TRBJ1-2; D uncertain. The CDR3 runs to 15 residues. V was trimmed by 2 bases and J by 0 bases, leaving 10 bases between them. Germline V gene lookup returns CDR1 MNHNS and CDR2 SASEGT. The DNA of the CDR3 is TGTGCCAGCAGTGAATCCTATCTATCTAACTATGGCTACACCTTC. Translated: CASSESYLSNYGYTF.